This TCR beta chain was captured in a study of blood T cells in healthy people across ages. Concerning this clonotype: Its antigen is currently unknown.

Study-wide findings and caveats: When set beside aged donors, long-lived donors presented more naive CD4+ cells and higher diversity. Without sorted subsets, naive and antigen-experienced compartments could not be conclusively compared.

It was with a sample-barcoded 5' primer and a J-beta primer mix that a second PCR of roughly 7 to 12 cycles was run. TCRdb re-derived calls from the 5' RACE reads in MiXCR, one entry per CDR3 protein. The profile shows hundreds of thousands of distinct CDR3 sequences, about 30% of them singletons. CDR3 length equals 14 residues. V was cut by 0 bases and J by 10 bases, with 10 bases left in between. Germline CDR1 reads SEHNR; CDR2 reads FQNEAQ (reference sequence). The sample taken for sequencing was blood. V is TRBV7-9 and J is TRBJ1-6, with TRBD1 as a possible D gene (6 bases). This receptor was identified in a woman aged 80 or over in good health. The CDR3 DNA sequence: TGTGCCAGCAGCTTAGCACGGGGGGCGTCACCCCTCCACTTT. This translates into CASSLARGASPLHF.